Shown below are 21 T cell receptor beta chains from a single sample sequenced in a study of blood T cell repertoires in COVID-19. The data were produced by immunoSEQ multiplex PCR, yet TCRdb's version contains in-frame clones alone and is incomplete. The table includes about 44,000 clones, roughly nine tenths detected once. Sequencing input: peripheral blood. The source is a man aged 65-85 years with active COVID-19.

The chain is built from TRBV19 and TRBJ2-2; 8 nucleotides agree with TRBD1. Germline CDR1 LNHDA, CDR2 SQIVND (reference sequence). This CDR3 region has 15 residues. Trimming cost V 3 bases and J 1 base; bases outside gene matches: 1. CDR3 region: CASSMGTGNTGELFF. The CDR3 nucleotides are TGTGCCAGTAGTATGGGGACAGGGAACACCGGGGAGCTGTTTTTT. Full variable domain (rest looked up from reference TRBV19 and TRBJ2-2): DGGITQSPKYLFRKEGQNVTLSCEQNLNHDAMYWYRQDPGQGLRLIYYSQIVNDFQKGDIAEGYSVSREKKESFPLTVTSAQKNPTAFYLCASSMGTGNTGELFFGEGSRLTVL.

This clone appeared once. The rearrangement links TRBV5-1 to TRBJ2-7; 8 bases align to TRBD2. The germline CDR1 and CDR2 sequences are SGHRS and YFSETQ. The ends lost 0 bases at V and 4 bases at J; junction bases unmatched: 9. CDR3 size: 16 residues. CDR3 loop: CASSLVIAGGLYEQYF. The CDR3, as DNA: TGCGCCAGCAGCTTGGTGATTGCGGGGGGCTTGTACGAGCAGTACTTC.

This chain links TRBV7-2 with TRBJ2-5; D perhaps matches TRBD2 (6 bases). CDR3 length: 15 amino acids. Trimming stripped 5 bases from V and 3 bases from J, with 16 bases between. Germline V gene data show CDR1 as SGHTA and CDR2 as FQGNSA. The CDR3 sequence: CASSLDIGGKETQYF. The CDR3, as DNA: TGTGCCAGCAGCCTGGACATTGGGGGGAAAGAGACCCAGTACTTC.

V usage is TRBV7-2 and J usage is TRBJ2-5, with TRBD2 identical over 15 bases. J was trimmed by 5 bases and V by 8 bases; bases with no gene match: 9. Germline V gene sequence: CDR1 SGHTA, CDR2 FQGNSA. CDR3 length equals 16 residues. This CDR3 reads CASQRTSGGAGETQYF. The CDR3 DNA is TGTGCCAGCCAACGGACTAGCGGGGGGGCCGGTGAGACCCAGTACTTC.

The chain uses TRBV4-1 and TRBJ2-7, with 7 bases lining up with TRBD1. CDR3 length equals 15 residues. V was pared by 2 bases and J by 1 base, with 5 bases of the junction left unmatched. Germline assignment: CDR1 MGHRA and CDR2 YSYEKL. CDR3 region: CASSQTGTASYEQYF. Written as DNA, the CDR3 is TGCGCCAGCAGCCAAACCGGGACAGCTTCCTACGAGCAGTACTTC.

The V and J genes are TRBV3-1 (or the pseudogene TRBV3-2) and TRBJ2-1, with D unresolved. Germline V lookup: CDR1 LGHDT, CDR2 YNNKEL (reference sequence). The CDR3 runs to 15 residues. V lost 0 bases and J lost 1, with 7 bases in between. The CDR3, as DNA: TGTGCCAGCAGCCAAGACGTGTTTTCCTACAATGAGCAGTTCTTC. It yields the protein CASSQDVFSYNEQFF.

The chain joins TRBV27 to TRBJ1-1; D is possibly TRBD1 (5 bases). Germline V gene data show CDR1 as MNHEY and CDR2 as SMNVEV (reference sequence). The length of the CDR3 is 14 residues. V was clipped by 6 bases and J by 3 bases, with 14 bases between them. Written as DNA, the CDR3 is TGTGCCAGCAGAAAGACGGGGGTAGACACTGAAGCTTTCTTT. This encodes CASRKTGVDTEAFF.

The V call is TRBV5-1, the J call TRBJ1-6; D call uncertain. This CDR3 has 14 amino acids. V lost 4 bases, J lost 5 bases, and 10 bases lay in between. Germline lookup yields CDR1 SGHRS and CDR2 YFSETQ. CDR3 DNA sequence: TGCGCCAGCAGCCCCGACATAGATAATTCACCCCTCCACTTT. Protein product: CASSPDIDNSPLHF.

The genes are TRBV19 and TRBJ2-6; the D gene is possibly TRBD2 (6 bases). V was cut by 6 bases and J by 6 bases, with 12 bases left in between. This CDR3 has 14 residues. Germline CDR1 and CDR2: LNHDA and SQIVND (reference sequence). In nucleotides, the CDR3 is TGTGCCAGTAGCCCCGGAGGGGCGGCCAACGTCCTGACTTTC. This encodes CASSPGGAANVLTF.

This chain links TRBV3-1 (or the pseudogene TRBV3-2) with TRBJ2-7, with D maybe TRBD2 (6 bases). The CDR3 length is 12 residues. The V gene lost 2 bases and the J gene lost 7 bases, with 9 bases spanning the gap. Germline CDR1 is LGHDT and CDR2 is YNNKEL (reference sequence). The CDR3 bases are TGTGCCAGCAGCCAATCGGCGGGGGAGCAGTACTTC. Amino acid sequence: CASSQSAGEQYF.

The chain uses TRBV27 and TRBJ1-2, with 7 bases identical to TRBD1. Germline V CDR1 and CDR2: MNHEY, SMNVEV (reference sequence). The CDR3 loop spans 13 amino acids. The J segment lost 2 bases and the V segment lost 6 bases, leaving 3 bases of the junction unmatched. The CDR3 region is CASRPGQNYGYTF. CDR3 in DNA: TGTGCCAGCAGACCGGGACAGAACTATGGCTACACCTTC.

The genes are TRBV5-4 and TRBJ2-2; D gene unclear. Germline V lookup: CDR1 SGHNT, CDR2 YYREEE (reference sequence). The CDR3 spans 14 residues. V was trimmed by 4 bases and J by 0 bases, leaving 7 bases between them. In DNA, the CDR3 is TGTGCCAGCAGCCTAGAACCGAACACCGGGGAGCTGTTTTTT. Protein product: CASSLEPNTGELFF.

The genes are TRBV3-1 (or the pseudogene TRBV3-2) and TRBJ1-4, with 8 nucleotides matching TRBD1. This CDR3 region has 14 residues. From germline, CDR1 is LGHDT and CDR2 YNNKEL (reference sequence). The trim removed 3 bases at V and 6 bases at J, leaving 3 bases unmatched. This CDR3 is CASSHNRGDEKLFF. Written as DNA, the CDR3 is TGTGCCAGCAGCCATAACAGGGGGGATGAAAAACTGTTTTTT.

The CDR3 here is CASRLGTGVNQPQHF. The CDR3 region has the DNA TGTGCCAGTAGATTGGGAACAGGGGTGAATCAGCCCCAGCATTTT. The chain is built from TRBV19 and TRBJ1-5; 7 bases are a match to TRBD1. CDR3 length: 15 amino acids. The J segment lost 4 bases and the V segment lost 6 bases, leaving 9 bases of the junction unmatched. CDR1 and CDR2 from the germline V gene are LNHDA and SQIVND (reference sequence).

A single count supports this clone. The chain has TRBV6-2 or TRBV6-3 and TRBJ2-7; a weak D match, TRBD1 (6 bases). The CDR3 runs 17 residues. Trimming pared 0 bases from V and 3 bases from J, leaving 18 bases between. Germline CDR1 and CDR2: MNHEY and SVGEGT. The chain's CDR3 is CASSYSASGHEVYEQYF. CDR3 sequence (DNA): TGTGCCAGCAGTTACTCAGCGTCGGGACACGAAGTCTACGAGCAGTACTTC.

The rearrangement uses TRBV7-3 and TRBJ1-1; 10 bases align to TRBD1. The CDR3 is 13 residues long. Germline assignment: CDR1 SGHTA and CDR2 FQGTGA. J lost 5 bases, V lost 5 bases, and 2 bases had no gene match. CDR3 loop: CASSRTGGTEAFF. Here the CDR3 DNA reads TGTGCCAGCAGCCGGACAGGGGGGACTGAAGCTTTCTTT.

The rearrangement uses TRBV10-3 and TRBJ1-4, with TRBD1 matching over 8 bases. The CDR3 spans 19 residues. The germline CDR1 and CDR2 sequences are ENHRY and SYGVKD. With 4 bases clipped from V and 5 bases from J, the junction kept 18 bases outside the gene matches. Here the CDR3 reads CAISGQDRVELRPNEKLFF. The CDR3 nucleotides read TGTGCCATCAGTGGCCAGGACAGGGTCGAACTCAGACCGAATGAAAAACTGTTTTTT.

This clone has only one observation. The rearrangement uses TRBV5-1 and TRBJ2-1, with D possibly matching TRBD1 (6 bases). Trimming cost V 0 bases and J 1 base, with 8 bases left between them. The CDR3 loop spans 15 amino acids. Looked up from germline, CDR1 is SGHRS and CDR2 is YFSETQ. The CDR3 bases are TGCGCCAGCAGCTTGGACAGGGTTTCCTACAATGAGCAGTTCTTC. Amino acid sequence: CASSLDRVSYNEQFF.

This rearrangement joins TRBV7-9 to TRBJ2-2; D is unclear. V lost 5 bases and J lost 9, with 10 bases in between. The V gene's germline CDR1 is SEHNR and CDR2 FQNEAQ (reference sequence). The CDR3 runs 12 residues. CDR3 protein: CASSPQDRELFF. CDR3 bases: TGTGCCAGCAGCCCGCAGGATAGGGAGCTGTTTTTT.

The J gene is TRBJ2-3, the V gene TRBV6-2 or TRBV6-3; maybe TRBD2 (5 bases). Trimming shortened V by 4 bases and J by 4 bases, and 12 bases separated the two germline ends. Germline CDR1 and CDR2: MNHEY and SVGEGT. This CDR3 comprises 14 residues. CDR3 protein: CASSFPGSPDTQYF. CDR3 DNA sequence: TGTGCCAGCAGTTTCCCGGGGTCCCCAGATACGCAGTATTTT.

This sequence joins TRBV7-9 and TRBJ1-1, with a possible D match to TRBD1 (6 bases). V was pared by 5 bases and J by 0 bases, with 13 bases between. The germline V gene has CDR1 SEHNR and CDR2 FQNEAQ (reference sequence). This CDR3 has 15 amino acids. Here the CDR3 reads CASSPYRDMNTEAFF. The CDR3 region has the DNA TGTGCCAGCAGCCCATACAGGGATATGAACACTGAAGCTTTCTTT.